This T cell receptor beta chain is from a study of T cell repertoires in cytomegalovirus infection. Study summary: CMV infection and matching HLA type were both indicated by public TCR beta signatures. Study-wide results and limits: Summed frequency of shared TCR beta families picked out CMV carriers who also had the relevant HLA. Dominating the ex vivo response were TCR beta clonotypes that were CMV-specific and HLA-C-restricted.

As for this clonotype: What it recognizes is unknown.

Via MiXCR, TCRdb re-called the reads, giving one row per CDR3 protein. This sample has about 250,000 distinct CDR3 sequences, with about 12% found just once. Trimming shortened V by 3 bases and J by 0 bases, and 15 bases separated the two germline ends. Per germline, CDR1 MDHEN and CDR2 SYDVKM. The CDR3 is made up of 17 amino acids. The specimen was PBMCs. The chain joins TRBV28 to TRBJ2-1, with D perhaps TRBD2 (5 bases). This clonotype originated in a human donor in good health (CMV status not recorded). Some clones in this sample may be carry-over from other donors' samples. CDR3 amino acids: CASSFLGLGSSYNEQFF. In DNA, the CDR3 is TGTGCCAGCAGTTTCCTCGGGTTAGGGAGCTCCTACAATGAGCAGTTCTTC.